The clone carrying this T cell receptor beta chain has at least ten counts. Trimming took off 3 bases at V and 0 bases at J, with 2 bases between the two ends. CDR1 is SQVTM, CDR2 ANQGSEA, per germline. The CDR3 is 11 amino acids. This sample is drawn from a study of T cells in Graves' hyperthyroidism and ophthalmopathy. The investigators amplified TCR beta CDR3 regions from RNA transcripts. A set of HTBI primers served as the primers for a first-round RT-PCR of the TCR CDR3. TCRdb called the multiplex PCR reads again in MiXCR, with one record for every CDR3 protein. Here the sample spans a few hundred thousand distinct CDR3 sequences, roughly 25% being singletons.

The sequence was collected from a man aged 45-60 years with Graves' hyperthyroidism. The sample was blood. This sequence joins TRBV29-1 and TRBJ1-1, with D uncertain. As DNA, the CDR3 is TGCAGCGTTGAGTTGAACACTGAAGCTTTCTTT. Translated, it gives CSVELNTEAFF.